This T cell receptor beta chain emerged from a study of cytomegalovirus exposure and HLA in healthy donors. Study at large: Earlier results showed approximately 110 million unique TCR beta sequences derived from roughly 200 million T cells. General observations from the study: With high specificity and sensitivity, the classifier reportedly diagnosed cytomegalovirus status. Researchers reportedly found TCR beta sequences accurately predicted most subjects' HLA-A and HLA-B alleles.

Nominal health characterized the donors when sampled, though unrecorded immune exposures were likely. The germline CDR1 and CDR2 sequences are SGHTA and FQGNSA. V was clipped by 3 bases and J by 3 bases, with 9 bases between them. This CDR3 is built from 13 residues. To note about this clone: Its target is not known.

PCR used 60 Vbeta primers and 13 Jbeta primers. Sequencing used immunoSEQ multiplex PCR; TCRdb keeps in-frame clones, though not all of them. The sample consists of some 190,000 clones, about three quarters of them appearing once. This chain uses TRBV7-2 with TRBJ2-7, with D uncertain. This receptor was taken from a man younger than 35 in good health and CMV-seronegative. The sample was PBMCs. Here the CDR3 reads CASSLNQFYEQYF. CDR3 sequence (DNA): TGTGCCAGCAGCTTGAACCAGTTCTACGAGCAGTACTTC.